The 3 T cell receptor beta chains reported below all come from one sample, sequenced in a study of metastatic and nonmetastatic thyroid tumors. TCRdb re-processed the PCR reads through MiXCR. The data show 30,000 to 40,000 clones, with roughly 19% seen just once and 22% held by the top ten. All patients were treatment-naive before thyroid surgery. The sequencing sample was made of blood. These receptors were obtained from a female donor with papillary thyroid cancer or a benign thyroid nodule (not recorded which). Some clones in this sample may be carry-over from other donors' samples.

The chain links TRBV20-1 to TRBJ2-2, with 9 bases that match TRBD1. Per germline, CDR1 DFQATT and CDR2 SNEGSKA (reference sequence). The CDR3 is made up of 16 amino acids. V lost 0 bases and J lost 6; bases outside the gene matches: 8. CDR3 protein: CSARDLYRGPSGELFF. The CDR3 DNA reads TGCAGTGCTAGAGATCTCTACAGGGGGCCGTCCGGGGAGCTGTTTTTT.

This clone was counted a few times. The rearrangement uses TRBV10-1 and TRBJ2-7, with 12 bases that match TRBD2. The V gene end was trimmed by 1 base and the J gene end by 4 bases; junction bases not matched to a gene: 5. This CDR3 has 16 residues. Germline V CDR1 and CDR2: WNHNN, SYGVQD (reference sequence). CDR3 in DNA: TGCGCCAGCAGTGAGTATGAGACTAGCGGGAGATACGAGCAGTACTTC. Translation: CASSEYETSGRYEQYF.

This clone was observed a single time. CDR3: CASSLSTPPEDYEQYF. CDR3 DNA sequence: TGCGCCAGCAGCTTGTCGACGCCCCCCGAGGACTACGAGCAGTACTTC. V and J are TRBV5-1 and TRBJ2-7; the D is unclear. The length of the CDR3 is 16 residues. The germline V and J ends were trimmed by 1 base and 3 bases, with 17 bases remaining between them. Germline CDR1 and CDR2: SGHRS and YFSETQ.